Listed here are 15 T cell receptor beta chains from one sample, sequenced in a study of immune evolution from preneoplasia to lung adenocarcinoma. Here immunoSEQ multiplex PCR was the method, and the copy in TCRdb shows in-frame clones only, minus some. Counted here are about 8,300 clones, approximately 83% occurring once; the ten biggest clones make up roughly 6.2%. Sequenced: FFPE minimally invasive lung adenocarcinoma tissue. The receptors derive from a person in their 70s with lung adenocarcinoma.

CDR3 in amino acids: CASRATNEKLFF. DNA for the CDR3: TGTGCCAGCAGGGCTACTAATGAAAAACTGTTTTTT. V and J are TRBV6-4 and TRBJ1-4; D not certain. This CDR3 comprises 12 residues. V dropped 6 bases and J dropped 2 bases, with 4 bases sitting between them. Looked up from germline, CDR1 is MRHNA and CDR2 is SNTAGT.

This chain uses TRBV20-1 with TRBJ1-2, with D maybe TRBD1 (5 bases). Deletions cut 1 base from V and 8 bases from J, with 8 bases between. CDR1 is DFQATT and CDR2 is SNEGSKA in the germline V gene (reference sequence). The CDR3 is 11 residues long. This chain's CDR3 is CSARGGDGYTF. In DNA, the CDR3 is TGCAGTGCTAGAGGGGGCGACGGCTACACCTTC.

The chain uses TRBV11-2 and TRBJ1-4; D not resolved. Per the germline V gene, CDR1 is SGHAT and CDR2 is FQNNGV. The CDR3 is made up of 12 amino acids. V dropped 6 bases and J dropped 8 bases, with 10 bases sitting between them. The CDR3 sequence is CASSFMPEKLFF. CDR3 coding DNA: TGTGCCAGCAGTTTTATGCCCGAAAAACTGTTTTTT.

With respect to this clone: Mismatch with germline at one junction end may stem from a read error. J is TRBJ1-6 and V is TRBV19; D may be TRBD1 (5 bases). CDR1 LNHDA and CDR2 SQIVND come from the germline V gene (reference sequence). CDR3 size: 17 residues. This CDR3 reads CASSLDGQGSYNSPLHF. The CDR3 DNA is TGTGCCAGTAGTTTAGACGGCCAGGGTTCCTATAATTCACCCCTCCACTTT.

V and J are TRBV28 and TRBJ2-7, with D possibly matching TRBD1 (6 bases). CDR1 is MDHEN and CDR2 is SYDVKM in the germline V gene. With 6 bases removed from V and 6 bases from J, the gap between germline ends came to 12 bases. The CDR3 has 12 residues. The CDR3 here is CASRSQGFEQYF. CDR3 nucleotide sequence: TGTGCCAGCAGGTCACAGGGATTCGAGCAGTACTTC.

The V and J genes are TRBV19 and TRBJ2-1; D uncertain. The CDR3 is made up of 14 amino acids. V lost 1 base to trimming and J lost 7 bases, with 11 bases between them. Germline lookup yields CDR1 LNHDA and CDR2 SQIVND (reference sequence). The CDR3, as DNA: TGTGCCAGTAGTATAGGCTTTAGAGTAAATGAGCAGTTCTTC. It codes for CASSIGFRVNEQFF.

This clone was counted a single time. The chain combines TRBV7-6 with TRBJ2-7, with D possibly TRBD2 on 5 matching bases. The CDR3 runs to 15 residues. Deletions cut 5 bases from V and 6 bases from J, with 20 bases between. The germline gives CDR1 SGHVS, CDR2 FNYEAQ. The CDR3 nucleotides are TGTGCCAGCAGCCTTCGGGCCAGAGGGCATGCCGAGCAGTACTTC. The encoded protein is CASSLRARGHAEQYF.

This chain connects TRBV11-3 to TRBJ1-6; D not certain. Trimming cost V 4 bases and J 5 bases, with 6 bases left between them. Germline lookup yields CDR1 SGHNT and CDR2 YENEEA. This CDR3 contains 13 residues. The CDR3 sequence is CASSSSHNSPLHF. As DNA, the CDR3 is TGTGCCAGCAGCTCCAGCCATAATTCACCCCTCCACTTT.

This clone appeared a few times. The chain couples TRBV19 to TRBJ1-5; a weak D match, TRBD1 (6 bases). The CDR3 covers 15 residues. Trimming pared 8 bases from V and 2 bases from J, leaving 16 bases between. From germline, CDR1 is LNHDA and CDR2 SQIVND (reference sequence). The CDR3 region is CASRRTVAGNQPQHF. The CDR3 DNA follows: TGTGCCAGTCGTCGGACAGTCGCGGGCAATCAGCCCCAGCATTTT.

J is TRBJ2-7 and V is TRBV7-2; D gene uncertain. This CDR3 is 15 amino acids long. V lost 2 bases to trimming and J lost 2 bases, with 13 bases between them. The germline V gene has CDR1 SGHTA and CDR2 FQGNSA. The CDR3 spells CASSLTATQTYEQYF. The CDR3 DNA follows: TGTGCCAGCAGCTTAACCGCAACACAAACCTACGAGCAGTACTTC.

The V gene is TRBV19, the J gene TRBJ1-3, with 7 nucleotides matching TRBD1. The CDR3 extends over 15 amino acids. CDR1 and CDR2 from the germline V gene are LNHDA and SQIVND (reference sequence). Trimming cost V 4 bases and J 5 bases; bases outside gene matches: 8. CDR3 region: CASSTSTGPRNTIYF. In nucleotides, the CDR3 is TGTGCCAGTAGTACCTCGACAGGGCCCCGAAACACCATATATTTT.

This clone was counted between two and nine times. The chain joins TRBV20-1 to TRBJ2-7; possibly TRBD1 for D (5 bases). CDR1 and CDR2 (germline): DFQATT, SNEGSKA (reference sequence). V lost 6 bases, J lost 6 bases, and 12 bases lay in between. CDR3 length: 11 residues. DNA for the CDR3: TGCAGTGCCCTCCGACAGATCGAGCAGTACTTC. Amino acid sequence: CSALRQIEQYF.

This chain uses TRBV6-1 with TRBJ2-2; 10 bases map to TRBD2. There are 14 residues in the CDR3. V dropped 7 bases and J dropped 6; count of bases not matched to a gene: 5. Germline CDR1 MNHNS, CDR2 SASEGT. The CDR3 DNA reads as TGTGCCAGCATTTGGACTAGCGGATCCGGGGAGCTGTTTTTT. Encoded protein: CASIWTSGSGELFF.

CDR3 in amino acids: CAWRETGWSNQPQHF. The DNA for the CDR3 is TGTGCCTGGAGAGAGACAGGGTGGAGCAATCAGCCCCAGCATTTT. The chain couples TRBV30 to TRBJ1-5; 7 bases fit TRBD1. The germline CDR1 and CDR2 sequences are GTSNPN and SVGIG (reference sequence). After removal of 3 bases from V and 1 base from J, the junction contained 6 bases not matched to a gene. The CDR3 covers 15 residues.

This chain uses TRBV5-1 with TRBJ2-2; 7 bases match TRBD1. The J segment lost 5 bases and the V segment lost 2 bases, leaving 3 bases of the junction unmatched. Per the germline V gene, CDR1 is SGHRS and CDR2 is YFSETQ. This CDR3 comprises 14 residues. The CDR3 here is CASSFLQGTGELFF. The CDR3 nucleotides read TGCGCCAGCAGCTTTCTACAGGGGACCGGGGAGCTGTTTTTT.